The 14 T cell receptor beta chains below all came from one sample that was sequenced in a study of T-cell memory formation after mild COVID-19. TCRdb reprocessed the 5' RACE reads via MiXCR and lists one record per CDR3 protein. The data hold around 450,000 distinct CDR3 sequences, with 20% observed a single time. Sequenced: PBMCs or a T cell subset sorted from them (not recorded which). These TCRs come from an adult woman who had mild COVID-19 (a few samples of this study predate the infection). Cell type and time point are not known.

This clonotype was seen a handful of times. This chain connects TRBV12-3 or TRBV12-4 to TRBJ1-1; 9 bases fit TRBD1. J was trimmed by 5 bases and V by 7 bases; bases with no gene match: 11. CDR3 length: 15 amino acids. This chain's CDR3 is CASILPGQGSTEAFF. CDR3 DNA: TGTGCCAGCATACTCCCGGGACAGGGAAGTACTGAAGCTTTCTTT.

The CDR3 loop reads CASSLMVFRTGDRETQYF. The CDR3 DNA sequence: TGTGCCAGCAGCCTCATGGTCTTTAGGACAGGGGATCGGGAGACCCAGTACTTC. V and J are TRBV7-4 and TRBJ2-5; 9 bases match TRBD1. Per germline, CDR1 SGHVT and CDR2 SQSDAQ. The CDR3 totals 18 residues. V was clipped by 5 bases and J by 5 bases; unmatched bases: 18. The full variable domain, its missing parts supplied by reference TRBV7-4 and TRBJ2-5, is GAGVSQSPRYKVAKRGRDVALRCDSISGHVTLYWYRQTLGQGSEVLTYSQSDAQRDKSGRPSGRFSAERPERSVSTLKIQRTEQGDSAVYLCASSLMVFRTGDRETQYFGPGTRLLVL.

This clonotype was counted a few times. CDR3 sequence reads: CASRLTSGGASYEQYF. The CDR3 DNA follows: TGTGCCAGCAGATTGACTAGCGGGGGGGCATCCTACGAGCAGTACTTC. The chain combines TRBV6-5 with TRBJ2-7; 14 nucleotides line up with TRBD2. CDR1 is MNHEY, CDR2 SVGAGI, per germline. V shed 6 bases and J 1 base; nucleotides not matched to a gene: 5. This CDR3 is built from 16 residues.

The rearrangement joins TRBV7-9 to TRBJ2-1, with a possible D match to TRBD1 (6 bases). This CDR3 region has 16 residues. Germline values: CDR1 SEHNR, CDR2 FQNEAQ (reference sequence). Trimming cost V 4 bases and J 0 bases, with 13 bases left between them. CDR3 nucleotides: TGTGCCAGCAGCTCGGCACAGGGAAGCTCCTACAATGAGCAGTTCTTC. Its protein product is CASSSAQGSSYNEQFF.

In this sample, this clonotype turned up a few times. V is TRBV20-1 and J is TRBJ2-2, with no clear D. There are 13 residues in the CDR3. Trimming left V 5 bases short and J 4 bases short, with 11 bases between. In germline, CDR1 is DFQATT, CDR2 SNEGSKA (reference sequence). The CDR3 sequence: CSAGLGPTGELFF. In DNA form, the CDR3 reads TGCAGTGCTGGATTAGGTCCCACCGGGGAGCTGTTTTTT.

The chain couples TRBV5-6 to TRBJ1-2, with unresolved D. The CDR3 spans 14 residues. The V end lost 0 bases, the J end lost 7 bases, and 13 bases lay between the germline ends. Germline V gene data show CDR1 as SGHDT and CDR2 as YYEEEE. CDR3 sequence: CASSLGTARFGYTF. CDR3 sequence (DNA): TGTGCCAGCAGCTTGGGGACGGCCCGTTTTGGCTACACCTTC.

This clonotype came up a few times. V and J are TRBV30 and TRBJ2-5, with D perhaps matching TRBD2 (5 bases). The V end lost 0 bases, the J end lost 2 bases, and 10 bases lay between the germline ends. Germline assignment: CDR1 GTSNPN and CDR2 SVGIG (reference sequence). The length of the CDR3 is 14 residues. For the CDR3, the DNA is TGTGCCTGGAGTGTCGGGGAGATACAAGAGACCCAGTACTTC. This sequence encodes CAWSVGEIQETQYF.

The chain has TRBV5-1 and TRBJ1-1; 9 bases match TRBD1. The V gene end was trimmed by 1 base and the J gene end by 8 bases; junction bases not matched to a gene: 6. The CDR3 has 14 residues. Germline CDR1 SGHRS, CDR2 YFSETQ. The CDR3 nucleotides read TGCGCCAGCAGCTTGACAGGGGGCTTCGTGGAAGCTTTCTTT. Translation gives CASSLTGGFVEAFF.

The chain recombines TRBV20-1 with TRBJ2-1, with D perhaps matching TRBD1 or TRBD2 (5 bases each). V was pared by 6 bases and J by 5 bases, with 14 bases between. CDR3 length: 13 amino acids. Germline-derived CDR1 and CDR2 are DFQATT and SNEGSKA (reference sequence). CDR3 loop: CSALPRGNNEQFF. CDR3 bases: TGCAGTGCCCTACCGAGGGGTAACAATGAGCAGTTCTTC.

The chain links TRBV12-3 or TRBV12-4 to TRBJ2-5, with TRBD1 identical over 8 bases. CDR3 length: 15 amino acids. V shed 5 bases and J 1 base; nucleotides not matched to a gene: 6. CDR3 amino acids: CASSLGTGFQETQYF. CDR3 nucleotides: TGTGCCAGCAGTCTCGGGACAGGCTTCCAAGAGACCCAGTACTTC.

This sequence joins TRBV9 and TRBJ2-2; D possibly corresponds to TRBD2 (5 bases). V gave up 0 bases and J gave up 5 bases, with 11 bases separating them. The CDR3 is made up of 15 amino acids. Germline V gives CDR1 SGDLS, CDR2 YYNGEE. The CDR3 DNA sequence: TGTGCCAGCAGCGTAGGGAGGATTTCGACCGGGGAGCTGTTTTTT. It specifies CASSVGRISTGELFF. The whole variable domain, filled in from reference TRBV9 and TRBJ2-2, reads DSGVTQTPKHLITATGQRVTLRCSPRSGDLSVYWYQQSLDQGLQFLIQYYNGEERAKGNILERFSAQQFPDLHSELNLSSLELGDSALYFCASSVGRISTGELFFGEGSRLTVL.

This clonotype was seen at least ten times. The chain uses TRBV4-3 and TRBJ2-1, with 10 nucleotides matching TRBD2. The V gene end was trimmed by 0 bases and the J gene end by 7 bases; junction bases not matched to a gene: 9. Germline V gene sequence: CDR1 LGHNA, CDR2 YSLEER. CDR3 length equals 17 residues. Here the CDR3 reads CASSQDRGGSGRNEQFF. The CDR3, as DNA: TGCGCCAGCAGCCAAGATAGAGGGGGTAGCGGGAGGAATGAGCAGTTCTTC.

The V gene is TRBV6-2 or TRBV6-3, the J gene TRBJ2-1, with D possibly matching TRBD1 (5 bases). The V gene's germline CDR1 is MNHEY and CDR2 SVGEGT. The CDR3 is made up of 13 amino acids. V lost 6 bases and J lost 9, with 15 bases in between. The DNA for the CDR3 is TGTGCCAGCAGGAGCCAGGGTTGGACTGAGCAGTTCTTC. Translated: CASRSQGWTEQFF.

This clonotype was detected once. J is TRBJ2-7 and V is TRBV5-6; a possible D gene is TRBD2 (5 bases). V was cut by 3 bases and J by 3 bases, with 13 bases left in between. The CDR3 is made up of 14 amino acids. The V gene's germline CDR1 is SGHDT and CDR2 YYEEEE. CDR3 sequence: CASSWGEVFYEQYF. The CDR3 coding sequence is TGTGCCAGCAGCTGGGGAGAGGTGTTCTACGAGCAGTACTTC. Variable domain in full (rest from reference TRBV5-6 and TRBJ2-7): DAGVTQSPTHLIKTRGQQVTLRCSPKSGHDTVSWYQQALGQGPQFIFQYYEEEERQRGNFPDRFSGHQFPNYSSELNVNALLLGDSALYLCASSWGEVFYEQYFGPGTRLTVT.